This T cell receptor (beta chain) was profiled in a study of T cell changes during pregnancy in multiple sclerosis (dated by TCRdb to the late 2010s). In terms of the full investigation: In women with multiple sclerosis, the researchers looked at how the T cell repertoire shifted as pregnancy progressed.

A note on this clone: No cognate antigen has been identified for it. No qualities accompany the bases; no much larger clone lies one base away.

Library construction relied on the immunoSEQ multiplex PCR assay. Not all clones reach the TCRdb copy of this immuneACCESS table, which keeps in-frame sequences only. Checked studies attribute under half of the gap to unresolved V genes and leave the rest unexplained. The sample contains roughly 49,000 clones, almost 90% of them found a single time. The ten largest clones represent roughly 1.5% of the sample. The cysteine opens and the phenylalanine closes a CDR3 of 15 amino acids. CDR3 DNA only is kept here, 45 bases in frame from base 1. CDR1 MGHRA and CDR2 YSYEKL are derived from the germline V gene.

The sequence was obtained from a female donor in good health, enrolled as a control in a pregnancy study. The chain is encoded by TRBV4-1 joined to TRBJ2-5; the central 9 bases match TRBD2. With the DNA end fitting TRBJ2-7 better, the J assignment may be wrong. The sample in question was peripheral blood, obtained in the first trimester of pregnancy. The bases read TGCGCCAGCAGCCACGCGCTAGCGGGAAGCTACGAGCAGTACTTC. The resulting protein is CASSHALAGSYEQYF.